This T cell receptor beta chain was captured in a study of OX40 agonist ivuxolimab in advanced cancers. V lost 6 bases to trimming and J lost 8 bases, with 22 bases between them. CDR1 is SGHVS, CDR2 FQNEAQ, per germline. The CDR3 covers 16 residues. Produced via immunoSEQ multiplex PCR; TCRdb's table is partial and in-frame only. This sample carries about 86,000 clones, roughly 89% of them seen once, and the ten largest clones take approximately 0.19%. V and J are TRBV7-8 and TRBJ2-2; D gene ambiguous. The receptor was derived from an adult with an advanced solid tumor such as melanoma, head and neck, liver or kidney cancer. The source was CD4+ or CD8+ T cells sorted from blood, collected in a trial of the OX40 agonist ivuxolimab. The CDR3 DNA reads as TGTGCCAGCAGGGAACTTGGTTTTATCCTTCGGGGGGAGCTGTTTTTT. As protein: CASRELGFILRGELFF.